Listed here are 5 T cell receptor beta chains from one sample, sequenced in a study of cytomegalovirus exposure and HLA in healthy donors. Assay used: immunoSEQ multiplex PCR; TCRdb lists only in-frame clones, some missing. This sample has around 160,000 clones, with approximately 81% found just once. The sequenced sample was PBMCs. The receptor set was obtained from a young man in good health and CMV-seropositive.

The genes are TRBV6-5 and TRBJ1-1; D uncertain. V lost 5 bases and J lost 1, with 5 bases in between. This CDR3 spans 12 amino acids. Germline assignment: CDR1 MNHEY and CDR2 SVGAGI. The CDR3 loop is CASSTQNTEAFF. The CDR3 region has the DNA TGTGCCAGCAGTACTCAGAACACTGAAGCTTTCTTT.

The chain carries TRBV7-9 and TRBJ1-2; the D is unclear. The germline CDR1 and CDR2 sequences are SEHNR and FQNEAQ (reference sequence). The length of the CDR3 is 14 residues. V shed 5 bases and J shed 8 bases, with 18 bases lying between them. CDR3 nucleotide sequence: TGTGCCAGCAGCCCCCGAGGCACCGTGTTGGGCTACACCTTC. This translates into CASSPRGTVLGYTF. The full variable domain, rest sourced from reference TRBV7-9 and TRBJ1-2, is DTGVSQNPRHKITKRGQNVTFRCDPISEHNRLYWYRQTLGQGPEFLTYFQNEAQLEKSRLLSDRFSAERPKGSFSTLEIQRTEQGDSAMYLCASSPRGTVLGYTFGSGTRLTVV.

The rearrangement joins TRBV7-2 to TRBJ2-5; the D is unclear. The CDR3 loop spans 13 amino acids. Trimming took 3 bases from V and 4 from J, leaving 9 bases between them. Germline CDR1 and CDR2: SGHTA and FQGNSA. CDR3 nucleotide sequence: TGTGCCAGCAGCTTGTCGTGGGCAGAGACCCAGTACTTC. Amino acids: CASSLSWAETQYF.

The chain is built from TRBV5-1 and TRBJ2-2, with 8 bases fitting TRBD1. CDR1 SGHRS and CDR2 YFSETQ come from the germline V gene. The CDR3 loop spans 15 amino acids. The trim removed 5 bases at V and 4 bases at J, leaving 7 bases unmatched. CDR3 DNA sequence: TGCGCCAGCAGTAGGGGACAGGAGTTCACCGGGGAGCTGTTTTTT. Protein sequence: CASSRGQEFTGELFF.

The V call is TRBV14, the J call TRBJ1-1; D not resolved. This CDR3 is 14 amino acids long. Germline V CDR1 and CDR2: SGHDN, FVKESK. With 0 bases removed from V and 0 bases from J, the gap between germline ends came to 5 bases. CDR3 amino acids: CASSQDRVNTEAFF. DNA for the CDR3: TGTGCCAGCAGCCAAGATCGGGTGAACACTGAAGCTTTCTTT.